This T cell receptor beta chain was documented in a study of shared clonotypes between healthy human individuals. Only in-frame clones appear in the TCRdb table, and some are missing; sequencing was by immunoSEQ multiplex PCR. The sample lists roughly 1,100,000 clones, approximately 68% occurring once. The CDR3 has 18 residues. Deletions cut 2 bases from V and 0 bases from J, with 19 bases between. From germline, CDR1 is GTSNPN and CDR2 SVGIG (reference sequence). There are many counts of this clone. The clonotype comes from a man between 18 and 29 years old in good health. V is TRBV30 and J is TRBJ2-2; D ambiguous. Sequencing used memory CD4+ T cells sorted from blood. This sample's subset: CD45RA-negative fraction. The CDR3 DNA is TGTGCCTGGAGTTCGGGCGGTTTTGTCAGTGCGAACACCGGGGAGCTGTTTTTT. Amino acid sequence: CAWSSGGFVSANTGELFF.